This is a list of T cell receptor beta chains from one sample in a study of cytomegalovirus exposure and HLA in healthy donors. The protocol was immunoSEQ multiplex PCR, while the TCRdb copy is restricted to in-frame clones and leaves out a portion. The table includes 100,000 or so clones, around 75% detected once. Source material: PBMCs. All receptors come from a man under 40 in good health and CMV-seronegative. The CDR3 runs from the conserved cysteine through the conserved F or W. A D gene is named only where the DNA matches it firmly. Only some rows state a clone size, as once, few, many or a class for expanded clones.

size	V	D	J	CDR3	DNA
few	TRBV6-1	NA	TRBJ1-4	CASSSGFQREKLFF	TGTGCCAGCAGTTCCGGGTTTCAACGGGAAAAACTGTTTTTT
NA	TRBV11-2	NA	TRBJ2-5	CASSPLGHGSQETQYF	TGTGCCAGCAGCCCCCTAGGCCACGGGTCCCAAGAGACCCAGTACTTC
NA	TRBV30	TRBD1	TRBJ2-7	CAWNSGQALGEQYF	TGTGCCTGGAATTCCGGACAGGCCCTAGGGGAGCAGTACTTC
NA	TRBV15	NA	TRBJ2-7	CATSRAQQGGNSYEQYF	TGTGCCACCAGCAGAGCCCAGCAGGGAGGAAACTCCTACGAGCAGTACTTC
NA	TRBV4-1	TRBD1	TRBJ2-3	CASSQAGQRFDTQYF	TGCGCCAGCAGCCAAGCGGGACAGAGGTTCGATACGCAGTATTTT
few	TRBV7-3	TRBD2	TRBJ2-3	CASSLIGRTDTQYF	TGTGCCAGCAGCTTAATCGGGAGGACAGATACGCAGTATTTT
NA	TRBV27	TRBD2	TRBJ2-1	CASRGLAGRNEQFF	TGTGCCAGCAGGGGACTAGCGGGACGGAATGAGCAGTTCTTC
NA	TRBV9	NA	TRBJ1-2	CASSVDPAGVFGYTF	TGTGCCAGCAGCGTAGACCCCGCCGGGGTCTTCGGCTACACCTTC
NA	TRBV30	TRBD1	TRBJ2-5	CARSVGQGETQYF	TGTGCCCGGAGTGTGGGACAGGGAGAGACCCAGTACTTC
NA	TRBV4-3	NA	TRBJ1-1	CASSQEKGQGGMNTEAFF	TGCGCCAGCAGCCAAGAAAAGGGGCAGGGTGGGATGAACACTGAAGCTTTCTTT
NA	TRBV28	TRBD2	TRBJ2-1	CASSYAGVSLAYNEQFF	TGTGCCAGCAGTTATGCGGGAGTCTCCCTCGCCTACAATGAGCAGTTCTTC
NA	TRBV12-5	TRBD1	TRBJ2-7	CASGLGSTGAGEQYF	TGTGCTAGTGGTTTAGGTTCGACAGGGGCGGGGGAGCAGTACTTC
few	TRBV6-1	NA	TRBJ1-4	CASSESRVNEKLFF	TGTGCCAGCAGTGAATCCAGGGTCAATGAAAAACTGTTTTTT
NA	TRBV5-1	NA	TRBJ2-3	CASSRSGADTQYF	TGCGCCAGCAGCCGCTCAGGTGCAGATACGCAGTATTTT
NA	TRBV4-3	NA	TRBJ2-2	CASSQEAGARNTGELFF	TGCGCCAGCAGCCAAGAGGCAGGGGCCCGAAACACCGGGGAGCTGTTTTTT
NA	TRBV7-6	TRBD1	TRBJ1-1	CASSLKVGQGFMNTEAFF	TGTGCCAGCAGCTTAAAAGTCGGACAGGGCTTCATGAACACTGAAGCTTTCTTT
once	TRBV7-9	TRBD1	TRBJ1-2	CSSSSFDRGDYTF	TGTTCCAGCAGCTCCTTTGACAGGGGGGACTACACCTTC
NA	TRBV7-9	TRBD1	TRBJ1-2	CASSSTRGQGIYGYTF	TGTGCCAGCAGCTCCACTAGGGGACAGGGAATATACGGCTACACCTTC
NA	TRBV6-5	NA	TRBJ1-3	CASSYSWGGSNTIYF	TGTGCCAGCAGTTACTCATGGGGCGGTTCAAACACCATATATTTT
NA	TRBV19	TRBD1	TRBJ2-7	CASSVRQGPYEQYF	TGTGCCAGTAGTGTCAGACAGGGACCCTACGAGCAGTACTTC
few	TRBV6-1	NA	TRBJ2-7	CGVRVDPDGQYF	TGCGGGGTCCGGGTAGACCCTGACGGGCAGTACTTC
NA	TRBV10-3	NA	TRBJ1-6	CATRTEGSPLHF	TGTGCCACCCGGACAGAAGGATCACCCCTCCACTTT
NA	TRBV7-7	NA	TRBJ2-1	CASSLAWSPGLDEQFF	TGTGCCAGCAGCTTAGCCTGGAGCCCGGGGTTAGATGAGCAGTTCTTC
NA	TRBV11-2	NA	TRBJ1-2	CASSSGVAKNYGYTF	TGTGCCAGCAGCTCGGGGGTAGCTAAAAACTATGGCTACACCTTC
NA	TRBV29-1	NA	TRBJ1-1	CSSRGFMNTEAFF	TGCAGTTCTCGGGGGTTCATGAACACTGAAGCTTTCTTT
NA	TRBV5-5	TRBD1	TRBJ2-5	CASSLDLGGAEETQYF	TGTGCCAGCAGCTTGGATTTAGGGGGCGCGGAAGAGACCCAGTACTTC
NA	TRBV2	NA	TRBJ2-2	CASRPGISQAGELFF	TGTGCCAGCAGACCAGGGATATCACAAGCCGGGGAGCTGTTTTTT
NA	TRBV9	NA	TRBJ2-1	CASSRGGGLVEQFF	TGTGCCAGCAGCAGAGGGGGGGGGCTTGTTGAGCAGTTCTTC
NA	TRBV29-1	NA	TRBJ1-5	CSVDRLNSNQPQHF	TGCAGCGTTGATAGACTTAATAGCAATCAGCCCCAGCATTTT
NA	TRBV19	TRBD1	TRBJ2-2	CASRTQGENGELFF	TGTGCCAGTAGGACTCAGGGGGAGAACGGGGAGCTGTTTTTT
NA	TRBV29-1	TRBD1	TRBJ1-1	CSVVPHRGGNTEAFF	TGCAGCGTTGTACCCCACAGGGGGGGGAACACTGAAGCTTTCTTT
few	TRBV4-1	TRBD2	TRBJ2-7	CASSPTISGRAGYEQYF	TGCGCCAGCAGCCCTACGATTAGCGGGAGGGCGGGCTACGAGCAGTACTTC
NA	TRBV12-5	TRBD1	TRBJ2-1	CASGLVGRTGRNEQFF	TGTGCTAGTGGTTTGGTAGGGAGGACAGGGCGAAATGAGCAGTTCTTC
NA	TRBV29-1	NA	TRBJ2-2	CSGRGISNTGELFF	TGCAGCGGGCGCGGGATTTCGAACACCGGGGAGCTGTTTTTT
NA	TRBV12-2	NA	TRBJ1-5	CASRLEEETSNQPQHF	TGTGCAAGTCGCTTAGAGGAGGAAACTAGCAATCAGCCCCAGCATTTT
NA	TRBV7-2	TRBD2	TRBJ2-1	CASSRTSGGNEQFF	TGTGCCAGCAGCCGTACTAGCGGGGGCAATGAGCAGTTCTTC
NA	TRBV5-1	NA	TRBJ1-4	CASSPDSTNEKLFF	TGCGCCAGCAGCCCTGACAGCACTAATGAAAAACTGTTTTTT
NA	TRBV28	TRBD2	TRBJ2-1	CASSSREGRYEQFF	TGTGCCAGCAGTTCGCGGGAGGGCCGTTATGAGCAGTTCTTC
NA	TRBV5-6	TRBD1	TRBJ2-5	CASNRQGDSEETQYF	TGTGCCAGCAACCGACAAGGGGACAGCGAAGAGACCCAGTACTTC
NA	TRBV2	TRBD1	TRBJ2-7	CASSARGLTYEQYF	TGTGCCAGCAGTGCTAGGGGGCTGACCTACGAGCAGTACTTC
NA	TRBV6-5	TRBD2	TRBJ2-5	CASSSRLAWETQYF	TGTGCCAGCAGTTCAAGACTAGCCTGGGAGACCCAGTACTTC
NA	TRBV5-1	NA	TRBJ2-3	CASSLEPLVRTDTQYF	TGCGCCAGCAGCTTGGAACCCCTAGTTCGGACAGATACGCAGTATTTT
NA	TRBV27	NA	TRBJ2-7	CASSFWEAPYEQYF	TGTGCCAGCAGTTTCTGGGAGGCCCCCTACGAGCAGTACTTC
few	TRBV27	NA	TRBJ1-2	CASSPSGYLVDGYTF	TGTGCCAGCAGTCCATCAGGTTATCTTGTGGATGGCTACACCTTC
NA	TRBV30	NA	TRBJ2-3	CARMGGDTQYF	TGTGCTCGGATGGGGGGAGATACGCAGTATTTT
NA	TRBV4-2	TRBD1	TRBJ2-3	CASSQAPGQASSTDTQYF	TGTGCCAGCAGCCAGGCCCCGGGACAGGCTTCTAGCACAGATACGCAGTATTTT
NA	TRBV28	TRBD1	TRBJ1-5	CASSPGTGHQPQNF	TGTGCCAGCAGTCCCGGGACAGGGCACCAGCCCCAGAATTTT
NA	TRBV7-2	NA	TRBJ2-7	CASSKNPGSSYEQYF	TGTGCCAGCAGCAAAAACCCCGGGAGCTCCTACGAGCAGTACTTC
NA	TRBV6-5	NA	TRBJ1-5	CASRRGGVGNQPQHF	TGTGCCAGCAGAAGAGGGGGAGTGGGCAATCAGCCCCAGCATTTT
NA	TRBV19	TRBD1	TRBJ2-2	CASRGQGAITGELFF	TGTGCCAGTAGAGGACAGGGGGCAATCACCGGGGAGCTGTTTTTT
NA	TRBV7-9	NA	TRBJ2-1	CAGTPTLEQFF	TGTGCCGGCACGCCTACCTTGGAGCAGTTCTTC
NA	TRBV7-2	NA	TRBJ2-5	CASSLGPSQETQYF	TGTGCCAGCAGCTTAGGCCCCAGCCAAGAGACCCAGTACTTC
few	TRBV4-2	TRBD1	TRBJ2-7	CASSQADRTGREQYF	TGTGCCAGCAGCCAAGCCGACAGGACAGGTCGTGAGCAGTACTTC
NA	TRBV15	NA	TRBJ1-5	CATSTGNWNQPQHF	TGTGCCACCAGTACAGGGAACTGGAATCAGCCCCAGCATTTT
NA	TRBV6-6	NA	TRBJ1-4	CASSPPHEKLFF	TGTGCCAGCAGTCCTCCCCATGAAAAACTGTTTTTT